Following are 16 T cell receptor beta chains from one sample sequenced in a study of T cells after yellow fever vaccination. TCRdb re-called the 5' RACE reads with MiXCR, one entry per CDR3 protein. This table holds approximately 96,000 distinct CDR3 sequences, about 8.2% found once. The material was CD8+ T cells not binding an NS4B(214-222) dextramer, sorted from PBMCs, obtained roughly 15 days after the first yellow fever vaccination. Receptors originate from a young man who received the YFV17D yellow fever vaccine.

This clonotype occurred a few times. The chain employs TRBV2 and TRBJ1-4; 7 nucleotides line up with TRBD1. The V and J ends lost 4 bases and 4 bases, in that order; junction bases with no gene match: 3. The CDR3 is 14 amino acids. The germline V gene has CDR1 SNHLY and CDR2 FYNNEI. The CDR3 reads CASSGDSNNEKLFF. The CDR3 DNA sequence: TGTGCCAGCAGTGGGGACAGCAATAATGAAAAACTGTTTTTT.

As concerns this clonotype: This sequence may be a read error, since a much larger clone differs from it by one base. The gene calls are TRBV5-5 and TRBJ2-7; maybe TRBD1 (6 bases). This CDR3 has 14 amino acids. Germline-derived CDR1 and CDR2 are SGHKS and YYEKEE (reference sequence). CDR3 amino acids: CDSSARDTPYEQYF. The CDR3 DNA reads as TGTGACAGCAGCGCCCGGGACACTCCCTACGAGCAGTACTTC.

With regard to this clonotype: Just one base apart from a much larger clone, this may be a read error. The chain couples TRBV6-2 or TRBV6-3 to TRBJ2-5, with TRBD2 identical over 13 bases. The germline gives CDR1 MNHEY, CDR2 SVGEGT. The length of the CDR3 is 15 residues. CDR3 sequence (DNA): TGTGCCAGCAGCCGGACTAGCGGGGGTGGAGAGCCCCAGTACTTC. This gives the protein CASSRTSGGGEPQYF.

V is TRBV30 and J is TRBJ2-1, with D perhaps TRBD2 (5 bases). The germline CDR1 and CDR2 sequences are GTSNPN and SVGIG (reference sequence). The CDR3 has 13 residues. V was pared by 4 bases and J by 1 base, with 8 bases between. The CDR3 loop reads CAWNRESYNEQFF. CDR3 sequence (DNA): TGTGCCTGGAACCGGGAATCCTACAATGAGCAGTTCTTC.

The chain couples TRBV7-9 to TRBJ1-6; no definite D call. The CDR3 is 13 amino acids. V shed 5 bases and J shed 6 bases, with 8 bases lying between them. Germline CDR1 reads SEHNR; CDR2 reads FQNEAQ (reference sequence). Here the CDR3 reads CASSVFPNSPLHF. The CDR3 DNA reads as TGTGCCAGCAGCGTCTTCCCTAATTCACCCCTCCACTTT.

The rearrangement uses TRBV21-1 and TRBJ2-1. TRBV21-1 is annotated as a pseudogene. CDR3 length: 16 residues. The CDR3 bases are TGTGCCAGCAGCAAAGCCAACTCGGACCGGTGCAATGAGCAGTTCTTC. This encodes CASSKANSDRCNEQFF.

The chain couples TRBV6-1 to TRBJ2-7; D might be TRBD1 (6 bases). The CDR3 runs to 14 residues. The ends were cut back, 1 base at V and 6 bases at J, with 13 bases in the middle. Germline V lookup: CDR1 MNHNS, CDR2 SASEGT. CDR3 bases: TGTGCCAGCAGTGAAGACAGGGATCCCAGCGAGCAGTACTTC. Protein product: CASSEDRDPSEQYF.

The rearrangement links TRBV7-6 to TRBJ2-7, with 7 bases lining up with TRBD2. The CDR3 has 15 residues. The germline V gene encodes CDR1 SGHVS and CDR2 FNYEAQ. V lost 3 bases, J lost 1 base, and 6 bases stayed unmatched. The DNA for the CDR3 is TGTGCCAGCAGCTTGGGGAGCGGGGTTTCCTACGAGCAGTACTTC. Amino acid sequence: CASSLGSGVSYEQYF.

This chain connects TRBV6-1 to TRBJ1-1; no clear D. CDR3 size: 13 residues. From germline, CDR1 is MNHNS and CDR2 SASEGT. The V and J ends lost 6 bases and 2 bases respectively, with 10 bases between them. The chain's CDR3 is CASRGGFNTEAFF. CDR3 DNA sequence: TGTGCCAGCAGGGGTGGGTTTAACACTGAAGCTTTCTTT.

This sequence joins TRBV7-2 and TRBJ2-7, with 14 bases that match TRBD2. The CDR3 runs to 16 residues. V was pared by 6 bases and J by 2 bases, with 6 bases of the junction left unmatched. CDR1 is SGHTA, CDR2 FQGNSA, per germline. CDR3 sequence (DNA): TGTGCCAGCAGGGGACTAGCGGGGGAAAGTCCCTACGAGCAGTACGTC. Its protein product is CASRGLAGESPYEQYV.

This clonotype was found a few times. This chain links TRBV4-1 with TRBJ2-5, with 7 bases that match TRBD1. CDR1 and CDR2 from the germline V gene are MGHRA and YSYEKL. This CDR3 comprises 13 residues. Unmatched junction bases numbered 4, after V lost 7 bases and J lost 2 bases. The CDR3 sequence is CASKGTDQETQYF. The CDR3 DNA reads as TGCGCCAGCAAGGGGACAGATCAAGAGACCCAGTACTTC.

This clonotype was seen more than once but under ten times. The V call is TRBV11-2, the J call TRBJ1-1; possibly TRBD1 for D (6 bases). Trimming stripped 5 bases from V and 2 bases from J, with 27 bases between. This CDR3 is 19 amino acids long. CDR1 is SGHAT and CDR2 is FQNNGV in the germline V gene. The CDR3 reads CASSPNGGRGYLINTEAFF. The CDR3 DNA reads as TGTGCCAGCAGCCCTAACGGGGGCAGGGGCTACTTGATAAACACTGAAGCTTTCTTT.

The J gene is TRBJ2-1, the V gene TRBV7-2; 7 bases are shared with TRBD1. Germline assignment: CDR1 SGHTA and CDR2 FQGNSA. This CDR3 spans 14 amino acids. J was trimmed by 7 bases and V by 3 bases; bases with no gene match: 6. CDR3 region: CASSLTGSGNEQFF. The CDR3 region has the DNA TGTGCCAGCAGCTTGACAGGGAGCGGTAATGAGCAGTTCTTC. The variable domain in full, completed from reference TRBV7-2 and TRBJ2-1, reads GAGVSQSPSNKVTEKGKDVELRCDPISGHTALYWYRQSLGQGLEFLIYFQGNSAPDKSGLPSDRFSAERTGGSVSTLTIQRTQQEDSAVYLCASSLTGSGNEQFFGPGTRLTVL.

This clonotype was seen a few times. The chain combines TRBV13 with TRBJ2-1; 7 bases align to TRBD1. V lost 5 bases to trimming and J lost 9 bases; unmatched junction nucleotides: 7. Germline assignment: CDR1 PRHDT and CDR2 FYEKMQ (reference sequence). This CDR3 contains 13 residues. In DNA form, the CDR3 reads TGTGCCAGCAGCACTGACAGGGTTGGTGAGCAGTTCTTC. Its translation is CASSTDRVGEQFF.

This clonotype appeared a few times. V gene TRBV11-2 combines with J gene TRBJ2-2; D ambiguous. V lost 6 bases and J lost 4, with 12 bases in between. Germline V gene lookup returns CDR1 SGHAT and CDR2 FQNNGV. This CDR3 has 14 residues. CDR3 nucleotides: TGTGCCAGCAGAAAATCTTGGGGCACCGGGGAGCTGTTTTTT. It translates to CASRKSWGTGELFF.

The chain joins TRBV7-9 to TRBJ1-4; D is possibly TRBD1 (6 bases). The germline V gene encodes CDR1 SEHNR and CDR2 FQNEAQ (reference sequence). There are 17 residues in the CDR3. V was trimmed by 5 bases and J by 8 bases, leaving 24 bases between them. CDR3 coding DNA: TGTGCCAGCAGCGCCCTCTCGGACAGCCCGAATGGCGAAAAACTGTTTTTT. Translation: CASSALSDSPNGEKLFF.